The clone carrying this T cell receptor (beta chain) was detected only a few times. The entry originates in a study of CD8+ T cells in alopecia areata. The wider study: Oral tofacitinib, 5 to 10 mg twice daily, was given in an open-label trial.

Extraction and reverse transcription of RNA yielded cDNA as the sequencing template. TCRdb's copy holds only in-frame clones and misses some; the assay was immunoSEQ multiplex PCR. Seen here are 150,000 to 200,000 clones, around 64% observed once, and the top ten hold more than 9.5%. The J segment lost 1 base and the V segment lost 3 bases, leaving 3 bases of the junction unmatched. The germline V gene encodes CDR1 SQVTM and CDR2 ANQGSEA. This CDR3 spans 13 amino acids. The chain links TRBV29-1 to TRBJ2-7; 7 nucleotides line up with TRBD1. The clonotype comes from a human donor with alopecia areata. The sample here was CD8+ T cells sorted from blood, taken at week 0. The CDR3 DNA is TGCAGCGTTGATACCAGGGGGTCCTACGAGCAGTACTTC. It specifies CSVDTRGSYEQYF.